These T cell receptor beta chains were read from a single sample in a study of cytomegalovirus exposure and HLA in healthy donors. Libraries were prepared by immunoSEQ multiplex PCR; TCRdb keeps only in-frame clonotypes and omits some of them. Among around 100,000 clones listed, approximately 71% were seen once. The sample consisted of PBMCs. The receptors here all came from a woman aged 18 to 35 in good health and CMV-seropositive. Both conserved end residues are part of each CDR3. D genes are given only for firm matches. The size field is filled for only some rows; it gives once, few, many or a size class.

J gene: TRBJ2-3; D gene: NA; clone size: NA; V gene: TRBV4-1; CDR3 protein: CASSQEWAPTVDTQYF; CDR3 DNA: TGCGCCAGCAGCCAAGAGTGGGCTCCGACGGTAGATACGCAGTATTTT
J gene: TRBJ2-7; D gene: TRBD2; clone size: few; V gene: TRBV7-9; CDR3 protein: CASSSSGSYEQYF; CDR3 DNA: TGTGCCAGCAGCTCTAGCGGGTCCTACGAGCAGTACTTC
J gene: TRBJ2-5; D gene: NA; clone size: NA; V gene: TRBV19; CDR3 protein: CASGQLQETQYF; CDR3 DNA: TGTGCCAGCGGACAACTCCAAGAGACCCAGTACTTC
J gene: TRBJ1-6; D gene: NA; clone size: once; V gene: TRBV7-2; CDR3 protein: CASSPGRGNSPLHF; CDR3 DNA: TGTGCCAGCAGTCCAGGGAGGGGGAATTCACCCCTCCACTTT
J gene: TRBJ2-3; D gene: TRBD1; clone size: NA; V gene: TRBV5-1; CDR3 protein: CASSLAKGGGTDTQYF; CDR3 DNA: TGCGCCAGCAGCTTGGCCAAAGGGGGCGGGACAGATACGCAGTATTTT
J gene: TRBJ1-1; D gene: NA; clone size: NA; V gene: TRBV27; CDR3 protein: CASSLVWRGGTEAFF; CDR3 DNA: TGTGCCAGCAGCTTGGTGTGGAGGGGGGGAACTGAAGCTTTCTTT
J gene: TRBJ1-2; D gene: TRBD1; clone size: NA; V gene: TRBV9; CDR3 protein: CASSVRDRDPFYGYTF; CDR3 DNA: TGTGCCAGCAGCGTAAGGGACAGGGACCCCTTCTATGGCTACACCTTC
J gene: TRBJ2-5; D gene: NA; clone size: NA; V gene: TRBV10-3; CDR3 protein: CAIRASATQETQYF; CDR3 DNA: TGTGCCATCAGAGCTAGCGCCACCCAAGAGACCCAGTACTTC
J gene: TRBJ1-4; D gene: NA; clone size: NA; V gene: TRBV18; CDR3 protein: CASSPPGQSLNEKLFF; CDR3 DNA: TGTGCCAGCTCACCACCGGGACAAAGCCTCAATGAAAAACTGTTTTTT
J gene: TRBJ2-5; D gene: TRBD2; clone size: few; V gene: TRBV6-4; CDR3 protein: CASSETSGGAGTQYF; CDR3 DNA: TGTGCCAGCAGTGAAACCAGCGGGGGGGCAGGGACCCAGTACTTC
J gene: TRBJ1-1; D gene: TRBD1; clone size: NA; V gene: TRBV27; CDR3 protein: CASSTRQGRVNTEAFF; CDR3 DNA: TGTGCCAGCAGTACTCGACAGGGGCGGGTGAACACTGAAGCTTTCTTT
J gene: TRBJ2-6; D gene: NA; clone size: once; V gene: TRBV9; CDR3 protein: CASSDSGANVLTF; CDR3 DNA: TGTGCCAGCAGCGACAGCGGGGCCAACGTCCTGACTTTC
J gene: TRBJ1-2; D gene: NA; clone size: few; V gene: TRBV21-1; CDR3 protein: CASSYPGQGAYGYTF; CDR3 DNA: TGTGCCAGCAGTTATCCCGGACAGGGGGCCTATGGCTACACCTTC
J gene: TRBJ1-4; D gene: NA; clone size: NA; V gene: TRBV7-6; CDR3 protein: CASSPRGEKLFF; CDR3 DNA: TGTGCCAGCAGCCCGCGCGGAGAAAAACTGTTTTTT
J gene: TRBJ2-4; D gene: TRBD1; clone size: NA; V gene: TRBV2; CDR3 protein: CASSRGTGALQYF; CDR3 DNA: TGTGCCAGCAGTCGTGGGACAGGGGCTCTTCAGTACTTC
J gene: TRBJ2-3; D gene: TRBD2; clone size: NA; V gene: TRBV6-1; CDR3 protein: CASSVPAGGGLTDTQYF; CDR3 DNA: TGTGCCAGCAGTGTACCGGCGGGGGGCGGACTCACAGATACGCAGTATTTT
J gene: TRBJ2-7; D gene: NA; clone size: NA; V gene: TRBV14; CDR3 protein: CASSRRVTYEQYF; CDR3 DNA: TGTGCCAGCAGCCGCCGGGTGACTTACGAGCAGTACTTC
J gene: TRBJ1-6; D gene: TRBD1; clone size: NA; V gene: TRBV7-2; CDR3 protein: CASSPDRGNSPLHF; CDR3 DNA: TGTGCCAGCAGCCCGGACAGGGGGAATTCACCCCTCCACTTT
J gene: TRBJ2-7; D gene: NA; clone size: NA; V gene: TRBV6-6; CDR3 protein: CASSWGRLYNYEQYF; CDR3 DNA: TGTGCCAGCAGTTGGGGCAGACTTTATAACTACGAGCAGTACTTC
J gene: TRBJ2-1; D gene: NA; clone size: NA; V gene: TRBV30; CDR3 protein: CAWIAPDSPYLYNEQFF; CDR3 DNA: TGTGCCTGGATCGCCCCGGACTCCCCCTATCTATACAATGAGCAGTTCTTC
J gene: TRBJ2-5; D gene: NA; clone size: few; V gene: TRBV9; CDR3 protein: CASSVDSTSRGTQYF; CDR3 DNA: TGTGCCAGCAGCGTAGACTCCACTAGTCGGGGGACCCAGTACTTC